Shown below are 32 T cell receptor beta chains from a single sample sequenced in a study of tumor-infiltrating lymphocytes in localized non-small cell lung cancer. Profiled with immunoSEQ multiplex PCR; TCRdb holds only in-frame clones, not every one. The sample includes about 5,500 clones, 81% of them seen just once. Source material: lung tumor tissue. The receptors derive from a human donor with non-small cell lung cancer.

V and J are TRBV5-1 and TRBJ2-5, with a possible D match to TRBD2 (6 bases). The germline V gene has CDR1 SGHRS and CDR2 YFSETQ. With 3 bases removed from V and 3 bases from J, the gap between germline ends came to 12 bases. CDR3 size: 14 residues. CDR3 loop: CASSSRRGEETQYF. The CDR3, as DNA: TGCGCCAGCAGCTCTCGGCGGGGCGAAGAGACCCAGTACTTC.

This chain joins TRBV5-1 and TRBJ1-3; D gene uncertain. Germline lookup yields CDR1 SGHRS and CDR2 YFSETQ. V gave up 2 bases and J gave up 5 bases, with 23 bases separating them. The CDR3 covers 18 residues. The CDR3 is CASSLYNPASPFRNTIYF. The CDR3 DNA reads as TGCGCCAGCAGCTTATACAACCCTGCGTCCCCCTTTAGAAACACCATATATTTT.

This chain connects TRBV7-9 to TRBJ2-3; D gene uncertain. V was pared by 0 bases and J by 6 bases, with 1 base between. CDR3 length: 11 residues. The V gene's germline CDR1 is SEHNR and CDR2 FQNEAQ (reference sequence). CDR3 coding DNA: TGTGCCAGCAGCTTAGCGGATACGCAGTATTTT. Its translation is CASSLADTQYF.

The CDR3 loop is CASSLFPRIEGLAGTDTQYF. The CDR3 coding sequence is TGTGCCAGCAGCTTGTTCCCAAGGATAGAGGGACTAGCGGGCACAGATACGCAGTATTTT. V gene TRBV5-5 combines with J gene TRBJ2-3; TRBD2 agrees at 11 bases. This CDR3 has 20 residues. Germline loops: CDR1 SGHKS, CDR2 YYEKEE (reference sequence). Trimming at V came to 1 base and at J to 1 base, leaving 14 bases not matched to a gene.

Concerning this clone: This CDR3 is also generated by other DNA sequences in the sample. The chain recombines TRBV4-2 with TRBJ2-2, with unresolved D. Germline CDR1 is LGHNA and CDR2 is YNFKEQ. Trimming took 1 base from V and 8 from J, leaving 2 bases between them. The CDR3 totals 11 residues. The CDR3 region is CASSQAGELFF. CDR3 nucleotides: TGTGCCAGCAGCCAAGCTGGGGAGCTGTTTTTT.

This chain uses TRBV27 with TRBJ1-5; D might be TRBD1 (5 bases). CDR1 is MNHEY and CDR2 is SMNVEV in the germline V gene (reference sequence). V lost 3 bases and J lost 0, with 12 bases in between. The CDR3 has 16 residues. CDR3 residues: CASSFGGWNSNQPQHF. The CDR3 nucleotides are TGTGCCAGCAGTTTCGGGGGTTGGAATAGCAATCAGCCCCAGCATTTT.

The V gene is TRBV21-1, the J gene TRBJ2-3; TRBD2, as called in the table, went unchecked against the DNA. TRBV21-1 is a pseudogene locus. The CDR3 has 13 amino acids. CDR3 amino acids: CASRRGGTDTQYF. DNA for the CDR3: TGTGCCAGCAGGCGGGGGGGCACAGATACGCAGTATTTT.

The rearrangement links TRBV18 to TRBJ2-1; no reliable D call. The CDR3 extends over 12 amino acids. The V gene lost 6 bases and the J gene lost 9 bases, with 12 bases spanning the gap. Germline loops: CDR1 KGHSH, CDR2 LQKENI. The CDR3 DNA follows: TGTGCCAGCTCGCTCTGGCGCGGTGAGCAGTTCTTC. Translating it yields CASSLWRGEQFF.

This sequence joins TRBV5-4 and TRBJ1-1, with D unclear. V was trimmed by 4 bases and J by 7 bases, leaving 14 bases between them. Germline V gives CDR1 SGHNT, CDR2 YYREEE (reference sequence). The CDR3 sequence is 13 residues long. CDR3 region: CASSLAMDFEAFF. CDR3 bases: TGTGCCAGCAGCCTTGCAATGGACTTTGAAGCTTTCTTT.

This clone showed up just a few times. The CDR3 spells CASSLADRGRMGTEAFF. The CDR3 DNA reads as TGTGCCAGCAGCTTAGCTGACAGGGGGCGGATGGGGACTGAAGCTTTCTTT. J is TRBJ1-1 and V is TRBV5-4; TRBD1 matches 10 bases. This CDR3 is 17 amino acids long. Germline-derived CDR1 and CDR2 are SGHNT and YYREEE (reference sequence). V trimming: 2 bases; J trimming: 5 bases; junction bases outside the gene matches: 12.

The CDR3 sequence: CASREGQGTSGYTF. The CDR3 DNA reads TGTGCCAGCAGGGAGGGACAGGGTACGTCAGGCTACACCTTC. The gene calls are TRBV25-1 and TRBJ1-2; 9 bases agree with TRBD1. There are 14 residues in the CDR3. Losses at the gene ends were 6 bases for V and 8 bases for J; bases not matched to a gene: 10. CDR1 is MGHDK, CDR2 SYGVNS, per germline.

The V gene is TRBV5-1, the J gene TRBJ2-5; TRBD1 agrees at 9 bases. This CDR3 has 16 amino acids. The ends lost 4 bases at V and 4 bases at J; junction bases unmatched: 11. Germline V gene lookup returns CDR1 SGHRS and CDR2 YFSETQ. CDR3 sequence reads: CASSVGQGLYGETQYF. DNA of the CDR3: TGCGCCAGCAGCGTGGGACAGGGCTTATACGGAGAGACCCAGTACTTC.

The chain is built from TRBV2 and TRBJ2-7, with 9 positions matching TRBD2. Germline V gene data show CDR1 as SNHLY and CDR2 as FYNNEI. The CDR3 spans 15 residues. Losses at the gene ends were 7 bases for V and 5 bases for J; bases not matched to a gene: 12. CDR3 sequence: CASNPELAGTNEQYF. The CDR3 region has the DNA TGTGCCAGCAATCCCGAGCTAGCGGGAACAAACGAGCAGTACTTC.

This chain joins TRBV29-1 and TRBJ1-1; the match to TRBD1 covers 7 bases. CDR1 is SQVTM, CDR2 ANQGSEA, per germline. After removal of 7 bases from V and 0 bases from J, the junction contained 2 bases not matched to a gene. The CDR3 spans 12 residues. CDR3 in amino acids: CSAGGMNTEAFF. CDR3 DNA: TGCAGCGCAGGGGGGATGAACACTGAAGCTTTCTTT.

CDR3 DNA sequence: TGTGCCAGCTCACCTTTTTCAACCTACGAGCAGTACTTC. Translated, it gives CASSPFSTYEQYF. This chain uses TRBV18 with TRBJ2-7; D remains unclear. V gave up 3 bases and J gave up 2 bases, with 8 bases separating them. Germline CDR1 reads KGHSH; CDR2 reads LQKENI. The CDR3 extends over 13 amino acids.

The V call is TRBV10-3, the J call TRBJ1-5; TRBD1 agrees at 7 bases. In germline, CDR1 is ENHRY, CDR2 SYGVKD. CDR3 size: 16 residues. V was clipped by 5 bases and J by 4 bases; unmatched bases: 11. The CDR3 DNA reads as TGTGCCATCAGTAAGGGGGACAGAAGCTTTAATCAGCCCCAGCATTTT. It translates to CAISKGDRSFNQPQHF.

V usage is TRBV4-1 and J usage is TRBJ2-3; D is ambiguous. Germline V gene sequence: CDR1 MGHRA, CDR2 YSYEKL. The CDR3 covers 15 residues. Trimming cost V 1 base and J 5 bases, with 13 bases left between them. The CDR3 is CASSQVRVAGDTQYF. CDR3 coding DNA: TGCGCCAGCAGCCAAGTGCGCGTCGCAGGAGATACGCAGTATTTT.

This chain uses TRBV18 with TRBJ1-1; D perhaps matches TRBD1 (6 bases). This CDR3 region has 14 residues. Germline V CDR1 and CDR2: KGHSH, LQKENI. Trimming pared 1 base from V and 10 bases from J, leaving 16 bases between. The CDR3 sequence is CASSPRSGGHGAFF. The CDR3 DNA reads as TGTGCCAGCTCACCACGGTCGGGGGGCCATGGAGCTTTCTTT.

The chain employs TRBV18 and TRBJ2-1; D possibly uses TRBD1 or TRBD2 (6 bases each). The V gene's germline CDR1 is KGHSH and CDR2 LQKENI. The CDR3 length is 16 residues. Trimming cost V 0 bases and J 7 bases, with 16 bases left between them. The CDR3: CASSPPSSGAGNEQFF. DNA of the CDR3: TGTGCCAGCTCACCACCTTCATCGGGGGCTGGGAATGAGCAGTTCTTC. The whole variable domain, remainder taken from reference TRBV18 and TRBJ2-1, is NAGVMQNPRHLVRRRGQEARLRCSPMKGHSHVYWYRQLPEEGLKFMVYLQKENIIDESGMPKERFSAEFPKEGPSILRIQQVVRGDSAAYFCASSPPSSGAGNEQFFGPGTRLTVL.

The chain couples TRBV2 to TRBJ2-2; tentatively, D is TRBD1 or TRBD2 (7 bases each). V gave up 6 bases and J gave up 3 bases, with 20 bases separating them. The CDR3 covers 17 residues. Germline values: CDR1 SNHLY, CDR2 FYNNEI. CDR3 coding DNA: TGTGCCAGCAGCGGAAGGTGGCCAGGGGGGGACACCGGGGAGCTGTTTTTT. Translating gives CASSGRWPGGDTGELFF.

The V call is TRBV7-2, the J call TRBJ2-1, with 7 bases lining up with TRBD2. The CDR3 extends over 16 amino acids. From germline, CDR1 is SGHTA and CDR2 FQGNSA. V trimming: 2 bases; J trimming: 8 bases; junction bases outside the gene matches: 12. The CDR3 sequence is CASSLQAGVTSDEQFF. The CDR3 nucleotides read TGTGCCAGCAGCTTACAGGCGGGGGTTACTAGTGATGAGCAGTTCTTC.

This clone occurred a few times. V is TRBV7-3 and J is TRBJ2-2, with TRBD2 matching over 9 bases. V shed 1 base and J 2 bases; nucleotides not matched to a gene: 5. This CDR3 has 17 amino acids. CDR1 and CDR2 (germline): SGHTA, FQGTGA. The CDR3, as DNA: TGTGCCAGCAGCTTAATGTCCCTAGCGGGAAACACCGGGGAGCTGTTTTTT. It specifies CASSLMSLAGNTGELFF.

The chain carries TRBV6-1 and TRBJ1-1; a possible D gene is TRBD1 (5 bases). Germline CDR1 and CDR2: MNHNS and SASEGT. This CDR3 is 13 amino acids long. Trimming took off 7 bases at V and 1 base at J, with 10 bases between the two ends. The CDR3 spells CASIPGTNTEAFF. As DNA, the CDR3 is TGTGCCAGCATCCCAGGGACGAACACTGAAGCTTTCTTT.

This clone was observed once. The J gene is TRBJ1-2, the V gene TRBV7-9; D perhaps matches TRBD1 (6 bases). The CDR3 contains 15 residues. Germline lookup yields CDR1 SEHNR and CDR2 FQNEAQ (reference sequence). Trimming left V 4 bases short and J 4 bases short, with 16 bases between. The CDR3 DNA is TGTGCCAGCAGCTCAGGGGCGTTCTTAGGCTATGGCTACACCTTC. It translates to CASSSGAFLGYGYTF.

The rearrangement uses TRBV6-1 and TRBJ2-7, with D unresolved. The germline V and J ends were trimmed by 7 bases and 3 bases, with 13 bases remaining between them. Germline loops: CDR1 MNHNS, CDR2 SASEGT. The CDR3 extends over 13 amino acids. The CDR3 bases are TGTGCCAGCAAATTTGGGGAAGGCTACGAGCAGTACTTC. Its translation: CASKFGEGYEQYF.

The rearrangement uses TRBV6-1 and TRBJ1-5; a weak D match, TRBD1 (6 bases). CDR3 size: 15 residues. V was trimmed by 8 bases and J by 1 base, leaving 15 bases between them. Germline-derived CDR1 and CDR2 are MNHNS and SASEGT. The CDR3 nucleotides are TGTGCCAGCGTGCGTAGGGGGGAAAGCAATCAGCCCCAGCATTTT. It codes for CASVRRGESNQPQHF.

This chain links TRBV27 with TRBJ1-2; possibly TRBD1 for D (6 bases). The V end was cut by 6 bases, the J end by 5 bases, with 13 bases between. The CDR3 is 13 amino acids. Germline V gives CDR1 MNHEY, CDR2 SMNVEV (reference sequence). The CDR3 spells CASRRAGAYGYTF. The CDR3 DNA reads TGTGCCAGCAGAAGAGCAGGGGCATATGGCTACACCTTC.

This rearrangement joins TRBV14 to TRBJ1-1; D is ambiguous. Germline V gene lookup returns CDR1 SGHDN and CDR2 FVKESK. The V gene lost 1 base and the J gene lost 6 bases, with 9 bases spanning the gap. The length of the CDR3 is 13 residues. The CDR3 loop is CASSQGFGSEAFF. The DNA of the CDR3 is TGTGCCAGCAGCCAAGGGTTCGGATCTGAAGCTTTCTTT.

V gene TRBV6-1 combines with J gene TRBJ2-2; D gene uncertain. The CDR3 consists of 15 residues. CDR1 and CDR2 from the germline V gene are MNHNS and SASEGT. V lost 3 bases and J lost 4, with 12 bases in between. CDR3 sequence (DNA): TGTGCCAGCAGTGAGTTGAGTGGTGGCACCGGGGAGCTGTTTTTT. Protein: CASSELSGGTGELFF.

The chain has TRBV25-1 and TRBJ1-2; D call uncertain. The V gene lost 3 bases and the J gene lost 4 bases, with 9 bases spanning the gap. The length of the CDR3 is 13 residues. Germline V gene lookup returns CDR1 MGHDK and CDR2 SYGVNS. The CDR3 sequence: CASSETSSYGYTF. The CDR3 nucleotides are TGTGCCAGCAGTGAGACAAGCTCCTATGGCTACACCTTC.

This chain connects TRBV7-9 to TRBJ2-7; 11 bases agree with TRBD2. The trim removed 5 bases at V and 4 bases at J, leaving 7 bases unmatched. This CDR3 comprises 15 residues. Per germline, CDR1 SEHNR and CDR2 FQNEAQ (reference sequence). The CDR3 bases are TGTGCCAGCAGCCCGGGGACTAGCGGAGAATACGAGCAGTACTTC. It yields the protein CASSPGTSGEYEQYF.

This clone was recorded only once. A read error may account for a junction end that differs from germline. This CDR3 is CATWGNTEASF. The DNA of the CDR3 is TGTGCCACATGGGGGAACACTGAAGCTTCCTTT. V and J are TRBV10-3 and TRBJ1-1; D may be TRBD1 (5 bases). The length of the CDR3 is 11 residues. Germline-derived CDR1 and CDR2 are ENHRY and SYGVKD.